What follows are 14 T cell receptor beta chains derived from one specimen sequenced in a study of regulatory T cells in long-lasting Graves disease. CDR3 regions were amplified by Arm-PCR using iRepertoire HTBI primers to build TCR beta libraries. Via MiXCR, TCRdb re-called the multiplex PCR reads, giving one row per CDR3 protein. The sample has approximately 440,000 distinct CDR3 sequences, less than 25% seen once. The time point was: persistent/refractory GD, antithyroid drugs over 5 years with positive TRAb. From RNA extracted from PBMCs, the TCR library was made. The sample here was peripheral blood mononuclear cells (PBMCs), taken when the disease was refractory, from a patient treated with antithyroid drugs. The receptors originated from a female donor with Graves disease.

At least ten counts were recorded for this clonotype. The CDR3 bases are TGTGCCAGCAGCTGGACAGGAGATAATTCACCCCTCCACTTT. Its translation is CASSWTGDNSPLHF. The J gene is TRBJ1-6, the V gene TRBV3-1, with 7 positions matching TRBD1. The CDR3 covers 14 residues. Germline CDR1 is LGHDT and CDR2 is YNNKEL (reference sequence). Trimming at V came to 5 bases and at J to 5 bases, leaving 3 bases not matched to a gene. Full variable domain (remainder filled in from reference TRBV3-1 and TRBJ1-6): DTAVSQTPKYLVTQMGNDKSIKCEQNLGHDTMYWYKQDSKKFLKIMFSYNNKELIINETVPNRFSPKSPDKAHLNLHINSLELGDSAVYFCASSWTGDNSPLHFGNGTRLTVT.

This clonotype has just a few counts. The CDR3 loop is CAWAGTGSQPQHF. CDR3 nucleotides: TGTGCCTGGGCAGGGACAGGGAGTCAGCCCCAGCATTTT. The chain joins TRBV30 to TRBJ1-5, with TRBD1 matching over 9 bases. Trimming at V came to 5 bases and at J to 6 bases, leaving 5 bases not matched to a gene. The germline V gene encodes CDR1 GTSNPN and CDR2 SVGIG (reference sequence). This CDR3 spans 13 amino acids.

This clonotype was seen a handful of times. The rearrangement uses TRBV20-1 and TRBJ2-7, with 10 bases fitting TRBD2. This CDR3 contains 16 residues. Germline V gene lookup returns CDR1 DFQATT and CDR2 SNEGSKA (reference sequence). After removal of 2 bases from V and 4 bases from J, the junction contained 11 bases not matched to a gene. CDR3 DNA: TGCAGTGCTAGACGGGACGGGGCTAGCGGGAGATACGAGCAGTACTTC. This sequence encodes CSARRDGASGRYEQYF.

The chain links TRBV7-2 to TRBJ2-7, with 14 bases identical to TRBD2. This CDR3 has 17 residues. The germline gives CDR1 SGHTA, CDR2 FQGNSA. Losses at the gene ends were 2 bases for V and 4 bases for J; bases not matched to a gene: 7. In DNA form, the CDR3 reads TGTGCCAGCAGCTTAAGACTAGCGGGAGGGTTGGAATACGAGCAGTACTTC. This codes for CASSLRLAGGLEYEQYF.

The table lists this clonotype with many counts. This CDR3 reads CSASVQGLGNYGYTF. The CDR3 DNA reads TGCAGTGCTAGTGTGCAGGGATTGGGAAACTATGGCTACACCTTC. The rearrangement links TRBV20-1 to TRBJ1-2, with a weak D call TRBD1 (5 bases). V was shortened by 3 bases and J by 2 bases, with 16 bases between the two germline ends. This CDR3 is built from 15 residues. Germline V gene lookup returns CDR1 DFQATT and CDR2 SNEGSKA (reference sequence).

The chain is built from TRBV19 and TRBJ1-5; possibly TRBD1 for D (6 bases). V lost 1 base, J lost 9 bases, and 10 bases lay in between. Germline CDR1 LNHDA, CDR2 SQIVND (reference sequence). This CDR3 is 13 amino acids long. The CDR3 region is CASSIGGARPQHF. As DNA, the CDR3 is TGTGCCAGTAGTATAGGGGGGGCTCGGCCCCAGCATTTT.

The J gene is TRBJ2-5, the V gene TRBV19; TRBD2 is a possible D gene (5 bases). V was trimmed by 3 bases and J by 0 bases, leaving 8 bases between them. Germline CDR1 and CDR2: LNHDA and SQIVND (reference sequence). CDR3 size: 14 residues. The CDR3 here is CASSMTGYQETQYF. The CDR3 region has the DNA TGTGCCAGTAGTATGACGGGGTACCAAGAGACCCAGTACTTC.

Regarding this clonotype: A read error may be the cause here, since a much bigger clone is one base away. This sequence joins TRBV12-3 or TRBV12-4 and TRBJ1-1; no clear D. Between the trimmed V and J ends, which lost 3 bases and 5 bases, there was a span of 13 bases. The CDR3 covers 14 residues. CDR3 residues: CASSFDPGGTEAFF. The CDR3 coding sequence is TGTGCCAGCAGTTTTGATCCTGGAGGAACTGAAGCTTTCTTT.

The CDR3 bases are TGTGCCAGCAGTGTTATCAGGGAAAACTACGAGCAGTACTTC. Its translation: CASSVIRENYEQYF. V and J are TRBV2 and TRBJ2-7, with D maybe TRBD1 (5 bases). V lost 4 bases to trimming and J lost 3 bases, with 13 bases between them. The length of the CDR3 is 14 residues. Looked up from germline, CDR1 is SNHLY and CDR2 is FYNNEI.

In this sample, this clonotype turned up many times. The chain joins TRBV6-5 to TRBJ1-1; D ambiguous. The CDR3 has 14 amino acids. Germline assignment: CDR1 MNHEY and CDR2 SVGAGI. The V end lost 4 bases, the J end lost 3 bases, and 12 bases lay between the germline ends. CDR3 DNA: TGTGCCAGCAGTTCTGGGTTCGGGGACACTGAAGCTTTCTTT. This codes for CASSSGFGDTEAFF.

This clonotype was detected only a few times. The V and J genes are TRBV2 and TRBJ1-5, with D possibly TRBD1 on 5 matching bases. The CDR3 covers 14 residues. Trimming left V 2 bases short and J 7 bases short, with 12 bases between. The germline V gene encodes CDR1 SNHLY and CDR2 FYNNEI. The CDR3 protein is CASSESPGRQPQHF. As DNA, the CDR3 is TGTGCCAGCAGTGAAAGTCCAGGGCGGCAGCCCCAGCATTTT.

This clonotype was found a few times. The genes are TRBV6-5 and TRBJ2-5; possible D gene TRBD2, 5 bases. Germline values: CDR1 MNHEY, CDR2 SVGAGI. CDR3 size: 16 residues. The V end was cut by 4 bases, the J end by 4 bases, with 19 bases between. CDR3 coding DNA: TGTGCCAGCAGTTCATCAGCGGAAGTAAGAGGAGAGACCCAGTACTTC. Its translation is CASSSSAEVRGETQYF.

The chain has TRBV20-1 and TRBJ2-7, with 11 bases identical to TRBD2. V dropped 4 bases and J dropped 3; count of bases not matched to a gene: 11. The CDR3 spans 16 residues. CDR1 and CDR2 from the germline V gene are DFQATT and SNEGSKA (reference sequence). For the CDR3, the DNA is TGCAGTGCTATCGCCCCCCCGACTAGCGGGAACTACGAGCAGTACTTC. Amino acids: CSAIAPPTSGNYEQYF.

This clonotype was detected once. The chain couples TRBV20-1 to TRBJ2-7; D is perhaps TRBD2 (5 bases). Germline V CDR1 and CDR2: DFQATT, SNEGSKA (reference sequence). Deletions cut 0 bases from V and 6 bases from J, with 9 bases between. The CDR3 loop spans 12 amino acids. CDR3 residues: CSARESSAEQYF. As DNA, the CDR3 is TGCAGTGCTAGAGAGAGTAGCGCCGAGCAGTACTTC.